The TCR beta chain described here comes from a study of Graves' ophthalmopathy and Graves' hyperthyroidism. From RNA, the CDR3 regions of TCR beta chains were amplified and sequenced. HTBI-primed first-round RT-PCR preceded second-round multiplex PCR. TCRdb itself ran the multiplex PCR reads through MiXCR, one entry per CDR3 protein. Of under 400,000 distinct CDR3 sequences in the sample, roughly 15% are singletons; the top ten hold 9% to 15%. The authors isolated PBMCs from 10 ml of fresh peripheral blood. This clonotype occurred many times. The CDR3 is made up of 15 amino acids. Between the trimmed V and J ends, which lost 2 bases and 7 bases, there was a span of 12 bases. CDR1 and CDR2 (germline): MNHNS, SASEGT.

This receptor was taken from an adult man with Graves' ophthalmopathy. Sequences were obtained from peripheral blood. The V call is TRBV6-1, the J call TRBJ1-6, with D possibly being TRBD1 (5 bases). Here the CDR3 reads CASSESDRGNSPLHF. Here the CDR3 DNA reads TGTGCCAGCAGTGAATCGGATCGGGGGAATTCACCCCTCCACTTT.